The 13 T cell receptor beta chains in this list originate from one sample, sequenced in a study of cytomegalovirus exposure and HLA in healthy donors. PCR primers comprised 60 Vbeta and 13 Jbeta primers. Profiling relied on immunoSEQ multiplex PCR, and the TCRdb table lists in-frame clones only, not all of them. The repertoire includes 130,000 or so clones, 70% to 80% of them detected once, and around 1.6% sits in the top ten. The specimen sequenced was PBMCs. These receptors originate from a female donor in good health and CMV-seronegative.

This chain links TRBV10-3 with TRBJ1-4; 8 bases align to TRBD1. The V segment lost 6 bases and the J segment 6 bases; nucleotides outside the gene matches: 6. There are 14 residues in the CDR3. The germline V gene has CDR1 ENHRY and CDR2 SYGVKD. CDR3 DNA sequence: TGTGCCATCAGGAAGACAGGGGTCGATGAAAAACTGTTTTTT. Translation: CAIRKTGVDEKLFF.

The chain couples TRBV27 to TRBJ1-1; 8 bases fit TRBD1. The V and J ends lost 3 bases and 5 bases, in that order; junction bases with no gene match: 2. There are 13 residues in the CDR3. Germline-derived CDR1 and CDR2 are MNHEY and SMNVEV (reference sequence). CDR3 in DNA: TGTGCCAGCAGTTTCACAGGGGGGACTGAAGCTTTCTTT. This sequence encodes CASSFTGGTEAFF.

The chain is built from TRBV11-3 and TRBJ2-1, with no clear D. The germline V and J ends were trimmed by 5 bases and 4 bases, with 9 bases remaining between them. The V gene's germline CDR1 is SGHNT and CDR2 YENEEA. The CDR3 contains 13 residues. CDR3 region: CASSPDTYNEQFF. The CDR3 coding sequence is TGTGCCAGCAGCCCAGACACGTACAATGAGCAGTTCTTC.

This sequence joins TRBV15 and TRBJ2-5, with D possibly being TRBD1 (8 bases). The J call may be faulty, since TRBJ2-7 better matches the DNA end. CDR3 length: 18 residues. Germline V lookup: CDR1 LNHNV, CDR2 YYDKDF (reference sequence). CDR3 sequence (DNA): TGTGCCACCAGCAGTCCCCTCGGGGGGTCATTGACAGGGGACGAGCAGTACTTC. Translation: CATSSPLGGSLTGDEQYF.

This chain joins TRBV5-4 and TRBJ2-3; 12 nucleotides agree with TRBD1. Germline lookup yields CDR1 SGHNT and CDR2 YYREEE (reference sequence). The CDR3 spans 16 residues. The ends lost 2 bases at V and 2 bases at J; junction bases unmatched: 3. The CDR3 sequence is CASSFGTGGNTDTQYF. For the CDR3, the DNA is TGTGCCAGCAGCTTTGGGACAGGGGGCAACACAGATACGCAGTATTTT.

V and J are TRBV9 and TRBJ1-3, with D unclear. CDR1 and CDR2 (germline): SGDLS, YYNGEE. Between the trimmed V and J ends, which lost 0 bases and 0 bases, there was a span of 13 bases. CDR3 size: 17 residues. The CDR3 reads CASSVVAGTPSGNTIYF. CDR3 nucleotide sequence: TGTGCCAGCAGCGTAGTTGCAGGAACACCCTCTGGAAACACCATATATTTT.

V is TRBV27 and J is TRBJ1-1; possibly TRBD1 for D (6 bases). The germline CDR1 and CDR2 sequences are MNHEY and SMNVEV (reference sequence). The CDR3 runs 12 residues. The ends were cut back, 8 bases at V and 1 base at J, with 8 bases in the middle. The CDR3 loop is CASSTGNTEAFF. CDR3 nucleotide sequence: TGTGCCAGCTCGACAGGGAACACTGAAGCTTTCTTT.

As to this clone: Distinct nucleotide sequences in the sample also encode this CDR3. This chain connects TRBV12-5 to TRBJ2-5; unclear D gene. This CDR3 contains 10 residues. Trimming took 6 bases from V and 5 from J, leaving 4 bases between them. Germline-derived CDR1 and CDR2 are LGHNT and FRNRAP. The CDR3 loop is CASGRETQYF. CDR3 DNA: TGTGCTAGTGGGAGGGAGACCCAGTACTTC.

The chain has TRBV2 and TRBJ2-7, with TRBD2 matching 11 bases. The V gene end was trimmed by 3 bases and the J gene end by 4 bases; junction bases not matched to a gene: 11. Germline CDR1 reads SNHLY; CDR2 reads FYNNEI. This CDR3 has 17 residues. The CDR3 bases are TGTGCCAGCAGTGATGGTGCTAGCGGGAGGTCTGTATACGAGCAGTACTTC. Its protein is CASSDGASGRSVYEQYF.

The rearrangement links TRBV6-5 to TRBJ1-2; TRBD1 matches at 11 bases. Per the germline V gene, CDR1 is MNHEY and CDR2 is SVGAGI. V shed 2 bases and J 4 bases; nucleotides not matched to a gene: 3. The CDR3 loop spans 15 amino acids. This CDR3 reads CASSYHGTGGYGYTF. In DNA, the CDR3 is TGTGCCAGCAGTTACCATGGGACAGGGGGCTATGGCTACACCTTC.

This clone appeared a few times. The chain combines TRBV6-1 with TRBJ2-7; TRBD2 might be the D (5 bases). V shed 6 bases and J shed 4 bases, with 7 bases lying between them. This CDR3 is built from 11 residues. The germline V gene encodes CDR1 MNHNS and CDR2 SASEGT. This CDR3 is CASRGAYEQYF. In DNA form, the CDR3 reads TGTGCCAGCAGGGGAGCTTACGAGCAGTACTTC.

A remark on this clone: Germline and junction disagree at one end, which may indicate a read error. The chain employs TRBV7-9 and TRBJ1-1; the match to TRBD1 covers 8 bases. This CDR3 region has 15 residues. Per germline, CDR1 SEHNR and CDR2 FQNEAQ (reference sequence). The DNA of the CDR3 is TGTGCCAGCAGCCTTGGACAGGGCCTACCGAGGGAGATGAGCTTT. This translates into CASSLGQGLPREMSF.

This chain joins TRBV30 and TRBJ1-1; tentative D call: TRBD1 (5 bases). The CDR3 has 14 residues. Trimming left V 3 bases short and J 6 bases short, with 17 bases between. CDR1 and CDR2 from the germline V gene are GTSNPN and SVGIG (reference sequence). CDR3 loop: CAWRYLRGLPEAFF. In nucleotides, the CDR3 is TGTGCCTGGAGGTATTTAAGGGGATTACCTGAAGCTTTCTTT.